A selection of T cell receptor beta chains follows, all from one sample in a study of blood T cell repertoires in COVID-19. Produced via immunoSEQ multiplex PCR; TCRdb's table is partial and in-frame only. The table has about 240,000 clones, about four fifths seen once; the top ten hold approximately 1.8%. What was sequenced was peripheral blood. All receptors come from a man younger than 45 who had recovered from COVID-19. Both conserved end residues are part of each CDR3. The order of the fields is clone size, CDR3 length, J gene, D gene, V gene, CDR3 DNA, CDR3 protein. The D gene is left open where the match is weak. Size is omitted from some rows. Given values are once, few, many or a class for expanded clones.

. | 12 | TRBJ1-5 | TRBD1 | TRBV28 | TGTGCCACCGGGACAGGGGTTCAGCCCCAGCATTTT | CATGTGVQPQHF
. | 13 | TRBJ2-5 | TRBD2 | TRBV2 | TGTGCCAGCTATTCGGGAGGCCAAGAGACCCAGTACTTC | CASYSGGQETQYF
. | 15 | TRBJ2-1 | TRBD1 | TRBV11-2 | TGTGCCAGCAGCATACAGGGGTTGGCCTACAATGAGCAGTTCTTC | CASSIQGLAYNEQFF
. | 13 | TRBJ1-5 | . | TRBV19 | TGTGCCAGTACTGTAGGGGAAGGTCAGCCCCAGCATTTT | CASTVGEGQPQHF
. | 14 | TRBJ1-2 | TRBD1 | TRBV19 | TGTGCCAGTAGTCCGTGGACAGGGGCAGGCGGCTACACCTTC | CASSPWTGAGGYTF
once | 14 | TRBJ2-7 | TRBD1 | TRBV5-4 | TGTGCCAGCAGCTTAGGACAGGGGGGATACGAGCAGTACTTC | CASSLGQGGYEQYF
. | 16 | TRBJ2-2 | . | TRBV18 | TGTGCCAGCTCACCATGGGAGAGCGCGGGCACCGGGGAGCTGTTTTTT | CASSPWESAGTGELFF
. | 12 | TRBJ2-5 | . | TRBV6-5 | TGTGCCAGCAGTCTCCTCGGGGAGACCCAGTACTTC | CASSLLGETQYF
. | 12 | TRBJ1-2 | TRBD1 | TRBV3-1/TRBV3-2 | TGTGCCAGCAGCCCGGGGACAGGTAATTCGTCCTTC | CASSPGTGNSSF
. | 14 | TRBJ2-2 | . | TRBV7-6 | TGTGCCACAAAAATGCGGGGGCCCACCGGGGAGCTGTTTTTT | CATKMRGPTGELFF
once | 17 | TRBJ2-1 | TRBD2 | TRBV18 | TGTGCCAGCTCACCGTTTGAACTAGCGGCCTCCTACAATGAGCAGTTCTTC | CASSPFELAASYNEQFF
. | 15 | TRBJ2-1 | . | TRBV3-1/TRBV3-2 | TGTGCCAGCAGCCAAGATCTTGTGAGGGCTAATGAGCAGTTCTTC | CASSQDLVRANEQFF
. | 14 | TRBJ1-6 | . | TRBV7-3 | TGTGCCAGCAGCTTAACACGGGATAATTCACCCCTCCACTTT | CASSLTRDNSPLHF
. | 14 | TRBJ1-1 | . | TRBV6-1 | TGTGCCAGCAGTGAAGCGGGAGGGACTACTGAAGCTTTCTTT | CASSEAGGTTEAFF
. | 13 | TRBJ1-1 | . | TRBV4-1 | TGCGCCAGCAGCCAAGGGGAGGACCTGGAAGCTTTCTTT | CASSQGEDLEAFF
. | 11 | TRBJ2-7 | . | TRBV5-1 | TGCGCCAGCAGCTTGTCTTCCGAGCAGTACTTC | CASSLSSEQYF
. | 17 | TRBJ2-5 | TRBD2 | TRBV5-6 | TGTGCCAGCAGTCGCACACATAGCGGGGCGAGACAAGAGACCCAGTACTTC | CASSRTHSGARQETQYF
once | 14 | TRBJ1-1 | . | TRBV28 | TGTGCCAGCAGTTTACTCGGTCGGAACACTGAAGCTTTCTTT | CASSLLGRNTEAFF